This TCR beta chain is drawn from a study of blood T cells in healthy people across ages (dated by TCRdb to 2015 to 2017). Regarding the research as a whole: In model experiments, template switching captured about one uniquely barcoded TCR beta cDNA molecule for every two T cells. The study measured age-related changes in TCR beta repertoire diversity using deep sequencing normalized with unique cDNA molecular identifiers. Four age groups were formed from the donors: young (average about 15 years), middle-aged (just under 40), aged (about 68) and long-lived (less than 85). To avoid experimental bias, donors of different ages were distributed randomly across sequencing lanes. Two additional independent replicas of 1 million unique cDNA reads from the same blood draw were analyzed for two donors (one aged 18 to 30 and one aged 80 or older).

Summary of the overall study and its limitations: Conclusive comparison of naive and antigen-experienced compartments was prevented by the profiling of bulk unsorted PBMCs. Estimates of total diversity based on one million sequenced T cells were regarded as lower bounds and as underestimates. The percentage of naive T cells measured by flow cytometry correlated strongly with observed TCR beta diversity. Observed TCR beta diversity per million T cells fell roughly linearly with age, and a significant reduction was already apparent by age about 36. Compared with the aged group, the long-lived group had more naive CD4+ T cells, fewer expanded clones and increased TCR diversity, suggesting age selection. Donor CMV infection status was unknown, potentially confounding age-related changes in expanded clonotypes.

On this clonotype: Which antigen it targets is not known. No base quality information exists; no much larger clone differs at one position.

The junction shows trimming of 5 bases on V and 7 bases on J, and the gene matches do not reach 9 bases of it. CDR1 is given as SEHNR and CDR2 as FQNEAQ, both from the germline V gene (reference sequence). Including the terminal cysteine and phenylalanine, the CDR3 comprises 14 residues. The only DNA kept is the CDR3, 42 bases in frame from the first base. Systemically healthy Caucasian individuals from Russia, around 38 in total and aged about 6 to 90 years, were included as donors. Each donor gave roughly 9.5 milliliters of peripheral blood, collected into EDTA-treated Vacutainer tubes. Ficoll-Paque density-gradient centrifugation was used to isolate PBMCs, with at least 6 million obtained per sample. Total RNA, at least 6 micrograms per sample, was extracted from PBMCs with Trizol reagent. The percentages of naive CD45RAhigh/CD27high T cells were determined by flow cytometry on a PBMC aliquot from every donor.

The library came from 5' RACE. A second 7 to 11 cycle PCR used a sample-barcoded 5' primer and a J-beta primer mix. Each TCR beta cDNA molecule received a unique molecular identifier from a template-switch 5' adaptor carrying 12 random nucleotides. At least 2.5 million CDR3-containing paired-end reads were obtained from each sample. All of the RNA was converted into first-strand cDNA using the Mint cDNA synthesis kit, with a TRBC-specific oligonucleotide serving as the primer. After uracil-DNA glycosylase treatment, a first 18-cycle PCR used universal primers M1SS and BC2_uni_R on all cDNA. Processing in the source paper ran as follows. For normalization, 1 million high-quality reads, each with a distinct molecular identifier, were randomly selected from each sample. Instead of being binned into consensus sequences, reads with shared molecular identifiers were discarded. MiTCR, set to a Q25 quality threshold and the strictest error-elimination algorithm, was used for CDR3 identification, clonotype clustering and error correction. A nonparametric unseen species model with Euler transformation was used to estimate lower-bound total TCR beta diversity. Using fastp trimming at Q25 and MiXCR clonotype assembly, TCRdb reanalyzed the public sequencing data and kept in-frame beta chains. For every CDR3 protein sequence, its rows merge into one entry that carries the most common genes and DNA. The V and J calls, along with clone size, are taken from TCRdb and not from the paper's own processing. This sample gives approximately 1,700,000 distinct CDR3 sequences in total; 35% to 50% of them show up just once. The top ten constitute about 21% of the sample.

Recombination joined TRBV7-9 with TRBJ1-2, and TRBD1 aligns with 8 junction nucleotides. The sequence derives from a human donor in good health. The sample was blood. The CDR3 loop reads CASSPRTGRFGYTF. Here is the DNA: TGTGCCAGCAGCCCCCGGACAGGGCGGTTTGGCTACACCTTC.